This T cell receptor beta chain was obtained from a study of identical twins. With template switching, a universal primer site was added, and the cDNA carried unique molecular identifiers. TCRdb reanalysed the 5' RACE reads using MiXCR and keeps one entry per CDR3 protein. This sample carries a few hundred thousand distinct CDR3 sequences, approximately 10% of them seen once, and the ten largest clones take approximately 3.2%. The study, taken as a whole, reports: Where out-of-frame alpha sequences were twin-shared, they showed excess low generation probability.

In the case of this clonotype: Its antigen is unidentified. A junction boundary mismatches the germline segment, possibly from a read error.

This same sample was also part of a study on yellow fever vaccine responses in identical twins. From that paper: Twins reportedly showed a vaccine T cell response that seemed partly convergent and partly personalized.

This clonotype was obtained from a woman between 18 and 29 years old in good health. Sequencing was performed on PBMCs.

CDR3 region: CASSQDGGSSYNGQFF. The CDR3, as DNA: TGCGCCAGCAGCCAAGATGGGGGGAGCTCCTACAATGGGCAGTTCTTC. The chain employs TRBV4-3 and TRBJ2-1; possible D gene TRBD2, 6 bases. The CDR3 has 16 residues. Germline V gene lookup returns CDR1 LGHNA and CDR2 YSLEER.